The clone carrying this TCR beta chain was detected ten times or more. The data belong to a study of T cells in Graves' hyperthyroidism and ophthalmopathy. This CDR3 has 17 residues. V was trimmed by 2 bases and J by 0 bases, leaving 16 bases between them. Germline assignment: CDR1 SGHRS and CDR2 YFSETQ. Regions amplified from RNA transcripts were the TCR beta CDR3 regions. HTBI primers drove first-round RT-PCR of the TCR CDR3. Each CDR3 protein gets one entry after TCRdb re-called the multiplex PCR reads with MiXCR. The table has about 400,000 distinct CDR3 sequences, approximately 14% seen once. The origin of this receptor is a woman aged 18-35 years with Graves' hyperthyroidism. The chain links TRBV5-1 to TRBJ2-3; tentative D call: TRBD2 (6 bases). The specimen was blood. The DNA for the CDR3 is TGCGCCAGCAGCTTCACCGGGACTCCAACTAGCACAGATACGCAGTATTTT. Amino acids: CASSFTGTPTSTDTQYF.